This TCR beta chain is from a study of OX40 agonist ivuxolimab in advanced cancers. The data were produced by immunoSEQ multiplex PCR, yet TCRdb's version contains in-frame clones alone and is incomplete. Among 35,000 to 50,000 clones, roughly 90% were seen once, and the ten largest hold around 20%. For this clone: Its specificity is not known. Sequence at one end of the junction differs from germline and may be a read error.

This CDR3 contains 15 residues. CDR1 is MNHEY and CDR2 is SMNVEV in the germline V gene (reference sequence). Study-wide results and limits: Average numbers of expanded clones were greater in CD8+ T cells than in CD4+. Undetermined was the antigen specificity of the expanded peripheral T cells. CD4+ and CD8+ blood T cells expanded clonally by week 6 at 0.1 to 3.0 mg/kg.

The receptor comes from an adult with an advanced solid tumor such as melanoma, head and neck, liver or kidney cancer. The material was CD4+ or CD8+ T cells sorted from blood, obtained in a trial of the OX40 agonist ivuxolimab. The gene calls are TRBV27 and TRBJ1-1; the D is unclear. Written as DNA, the CDR3 is TGTGCCAGCAGTTTATCCGCCAGCATGAAGACTGAAGCTTTCTTT. This translates into CASSLSASMKTEAFF.